The 27 T cell receptor beta chains below come from one sample, sequenced in a study of T cells after yellow fever vaccination. TCRdb reprocessed the 5' RACE reads with MiXCR, giving one entry per CDR3 protein. The sample includes 28,000 or so distinct CDR3 sequences, roughly 4.5% of them seen just once. Source: CD8+ T cells sorted from PBMCs, taken 5 days after the yellow fever booster vaccination. The receptor set was obtained from a young man who received the YFV17D yellow fever vaccine.

In its sample, this clonotype was seen many times. This sequence joins TRBV7-9 and TRBJ2-3; the D is unclear. Germline CDR1 and CDR2: SEHNR and FQNEAQ (reference sequence). The V gene lost 2 bases and the J gene lost 1 base, with 7 bases spanning the gap. The CDR3 length is 14 residues. CDR3 sequence (DNA): TGTGCCAGCAGCTTAACGACTGGCACAGATACGCAGTATTTT. This gives the protein CASSLTTGTDTQYF.

This clonotype was seen many times. The rearrangement joins TRBV7-2 to TRBJ2-3; D remains ambiguous. V lost 5 bases, J lost 3 bases, and 9 bases lay in between. CDR3 length: 13 residues. Germline V CDR1 and CDR2: SGHTA, FQGNSA. This CDR3 reads CASSESGTDTQYF. The CDR3 DNA reads TGTGCCAGCAGCGAGTCTGGAACAGATACGCAGTATTTT.

This clonotype was observed at least ten times. V usage is TRBV7-9 and J usage is TRBJ1-2; no clear D gene. The germline V gene has CDR1 SEHNR and CDR2 FQNEAQ (reference sequence). Trimming stripped 7 bases from V and 3 bases from J, with 9 bases between. This CDR3 has 12 amino acids. CDR3 DNA sequence: TGTGCCAGCAATTCCGGCGACTATGGCTACACCTTC. It is translated as CASNSGDYGYTF.

This clonotype was seen many times. The chain joins TRBV20-1 to TRBJ2-7; D is undetermined. Per germline, CDR1 DFQATT and CDR2 SNEGSKA (reference sequence). The V and J ends lost 1 base and 0 bases respectively, with 10 bases between them. This CDR3 spans 14 amino acids. The DNA for the CDR3 is TGCAGTGCTAGAGTGACGTCAAGCTCCTACGAGCAGTACTTC. It codes for CSARVTSSSYEQYF.

This clonotype occurred many times. The V and J genes are TRBV5-1 and TRBJ2-7; 7 bases map to TRBD2. CDR3 length: 15 residues. J gave up 2 bases and V 2 bases, and 7 bases lay outside the gene matches. CDR1 is SGHRS, CDR2 YFSETQ, per germline. The CDR3 DNA sequence: TGCGCCAGCAGCTTTGGGGGGGACGTGACCTACGAGCAGTACTTC. It is translated as CASSFGGDVTYEQYF.

This clonotype was picked up many times. V usage is TRBV30 and J usage is TRBJ2-1; D ambiguous. The germline V gene has CDR1 GTSNPN and CDR2 SVGIG (reference sequence). The CDR3 sequence is 14 residues long. V was shortened by 0 bases and J by 5 bases, with 11 bases between the two germline ends. The CDR3 DNA is TGTGCCTGGAGTGTACCTGGTAGGGACAATGAGCAGTTCTTC. This encodes CAWSVPGRDNEQFF.

This clonotype was picked up many times. V gene TRBV5-6 combines with J gene TRBJ2-7; no firm D call. The germline gives CDR1 SGHDT, CDR2 YYEEEE. The CDR3 length is 12 residues. V gave up 2 bases and J gave up 7 bases, with 10 bases separating them. The CDR3 spells CASSFEDQEQYF. CDR3 sequence (DNA): TGTGCCAGCAGCTTTGAGGACCAAGAGCAGTACTTC.

This clonotype was seen repeatedly, ten times or more. This chain uses TRBV20-1 with TRBJ2-1; D is tentatively TRBD1 or TRBD2 (5 bases each). The CDR3 spans 17 residues. The V gene's germline CDR1 is DFQATT and CDR2 SNEGSKA (reference sequence). V lost 1 base and J lost 5, with 21 bases in between. DNA of the CDR3: TGCAGTGCTAGAGCCTACCGGGACCCTATTGAGGACAATGAGCAGTTCTTC. Amino acid sequence: CSARAYRDPIEDNEQFF.

As regards this clonotype: This may stem from a read error, because a much larger clone lies one nucleotide away. The V and J genes are TRBV14 and TRBJ1-1; unclear D gene. Germline loops: CDR1 SGHDN, CDR2 FVKESK. CDR3 length: 14 amino acids. CDR3 protein: CASNQDRVGVKAFF. DNA of the CDR3: TGTGCCAGCAACCAAGATAGGGTTGGAGTGAAAGCTTTCTTT.

Remarks on this clonotype: This may be a read error: a much more frequent sequence differs by one nucleotide. This chain links TRBV12-3 or TRBV12-4 with TRBJ2-1; no definite D call. The CDR3 length is 11 residues. For the CDR3, the DNA is TGTTCCAGCAGTTTCCGTGGGGAGCAGTTCTTC. Residues: CSSSFRGEQFF.

The table lists this clonotype with many counts. The chain carries TRBV7-7 and TRBJ2-3; D perhaps matches TRBD2 (6 bases). The CDR3 consists of 14 residues. Trimming shortened V by 5 bases and J by 6 bases, and 15 bases separated the two germline ends. Per germline, CDR1 SSHAT and CDR2 FNYEAQ (reference sequence). The CDR3 protein is CASSLTGERDTQYF. CDR3 sequence (DNA): TGTGCCAGCAGCCTGACGGGAGAAAGGGATACGCAGTATTTT. Variable domain in full (rest from reference TRBV7-7 and TRBJ2-3): GAGVSQSPRYKVTKRGQDVTLRCDPISSHATLYWYQQALGQGPEFLTYFNYEAQPDKSGLPSDRFSAERPEGSISTLTIQRTEQRDSAMYRCASSLTGERDTQYFGPGTRLTVL.

At least ten counts were recorded for this clonotype. The rearrangement joins TRBV5-1 to TRBJ2-7; 7 bases align to TRBD2. V gave up 2 bases and J gave up 3 bases; unmatched junction bases: 8. Per the germline V gene, CDR1 is SGHRS and CDR2 is YFSETQ. This CDR3 contains 15 residues. Here the CDR3 reads CASSLDGLADYEQYF. CDR3 coding DNA: TGCGCCAGCAGCTTAGACGGTCTAGCGGACTACGAGCAGTACTTC.

This clonotype appeared many times. V gene TRBV27 combines with J gene TRBJ2-5; 7 nucleotides match TRBD1. Looked up from germline, CDR1 is MNHEY and CDR2 is SMNVEV (reference sequence). Unmatched junction bases numbered 5, after V lost 3 bases and J lost 4 bases. The CDR3 extends over 14 amino acids. CDR3 residues: CASSLFEGAETQYF. The CDR3 bases are TGTGCCAGCAGTTTGTTCGAGGGGGCAGAGACCCAGTACTTC.

This clonotype has ten or more counts. This chain joins TRBV7-9 and TRBJ2-7; 7 positions match TRBD2. This CDR3 has 16 residues. V trimming: 5 bases; J trimming: 4 bases; junction bases outside the gene matches: 14. Germline CDR1 is SEHNR and CDR2 is FQNEAQ (reference sequence). DNA of the CDR3: TGTGCCAGCAGCCCCCGGATGGGGGAGGGACCATACGAGCAGTACTTC. It encodes CASSPRMGEGPYEQYF.

At least ten counts were recorded for this clonotype. V and J are TRBV12-3 or TRBV12-4 and TRBJ2-2; no clear D. Between the trimmed V and J ends, which lost 1 base and 1 base, there was a span of 7 bases. The CDR3 is made up of 15 amino acids. DNA for the CDR3: TGTGCCAGCAGTTTAGGGGTCGGGAACACCGGGGAGCTGTTTTTT. This sequence encodes CASSLGVGNTGELFF.

This clonotype was recorded many times. This rearrangement joins TRBV6-1 to TRBJ2-1; 12 bases are a match to TRBD2. The CDR3 has 15 residues. CDR1 is MNHNS and CDR2 is SASEGT in the germline V gene. J gave up 5 bases and V 4 bases, and 3 bases lay outside the gene matches. CDR3 sequence reads: CASSALAGGHNEQFF. DNA of the CDR3: TGTGCCAGCAGTGCACTAGCGGGAGGCCACAATGAGCAGTTCTTC.

The sample holds many counts of this clonotype. The rearrangement joins TRBV7-9 to TRBJ2-7; weak D call: TRBD2 (6 bases). The germline V and J ends were trimmed by 1 base and 5 bases, with 12 bases remaining between them. The CDR3 length is 14 residues. Germline V gene lookup returns CDR1 SEHNR and CDR2 FQNEAQ (reference sequence). The chain's CDR3 is CASSLGGGLHEQYF. In nucleotides, the CDR3 is TGTGCCAGCAGCTTAGGTGGGGGACTCCACGAGCAGTACTTC.

CDR3 in DNA: TGTGCCAGCACCCAGGGTAGCTACGAGCAGTACTTC. Encoded protein: CASTQGSYEQYF. The chain has TRBV6-6 and TRBJ2-7, with a tentative D call TRBD1 (5 bases). With 7 bases removed from V and 3 bases from J, the gap between germline ends came to 10 bases. The CDR3 is 12 residues long. Germline-derived CDR1 and CDR2 are MNHNY and SVGAGI (reference sequence).

This chain uses TRBV28 with TRBJ2-3; D possibly uses TRBD1 or TRBD2 (5 bases each). Germline-derived CDR1 and CDR2 are MDHEN and SYDVKM. The CDR3 consists of 17 residues. Trimming left V 3 bases short and J 6 bases short, with 22 bases between. The DNA for the CDR3 is TGTGCCAGCAGTTTTCCTCCCCAGGGAGAATGGAGGGATACGCAGTATTTT. Protein product: CASSFPPQGEWRDTQYF.

In its sample, this clonotype was seen many times. The chain combines TRBV6-5 with TRBJ2-7; D might be TRBD2 (5 bases). The V end lost 5 bases, the J end lost 3 bases, and 17 bases lay between the germline ends. CDR1 and CDR2 from the germline V gene are MNHEY and SVGAGI. The CDR3 sequence is 15 residues long. CDR3 region: CASSPLTSGNYEQYF. The CDR3 nucleotides are TGTGCCAGCAGTCCTCTTACCAGCGGAAACTACGAGCAGTACTTC.

This clonotype appeared many times. The chain carries TRBV29-1 and TRBJ2-7; D is tentatively TRBD1 or TRBD2 (7 bases each). The V gene's germline CDR1 is SQVTM and CDR2 ANQGSEA. V was trimmed by 5 bases and J by 3 bases, leaving 17 bases between them. The CDR3 consists of 14 residues. Here the CDR3 reads CSVNRGGGHYEQYF. DNA of the CDR3: TGCAGCGTTAACAGGGGAGGGGGGCACTACGAGCAGTACTTC.

This clonotype was picked up many times. The CDR3 bases are TGCGCCAGCAGCTTCAACCCGTTGGATGGCTACACCTTC. The encoded protein is CASSFNPLDGYTF. The rearrangement uses TRBV5-1 and TRBJ1-2; D unclear. Germline CDR1 is SGHRS and CDR2 is YFSETQ. The germline V and J ends were trimmed by 2 bases and 6 bases, with 11 bases remaining between them. The CDR3 has 13 residues. The full variable domain, its missing parts supplied by reference TRBV5-1 and TRBJ1-2, is KAGVTQTPRYLIKTRGQQVTLSCSPISGHRSVSWYQQTPGQGLQFLFEYFSETQRNKGNFPGRFSGRQFSNSRSEMNVSTLELGDSALYLCASSFNPLDGYTFGSGTRLTVV.

This clonotype was picked up many times. V and J are TRBV19 and TRBJ2-1, with 10 bases matching TRBD2. Germline V lookup: CDR1 LNHDA, CDR2 SQIVND (reference sequence). J was trimmed by 7 bases and V by 7 bases; bases with no gene match: 10. The CDR3 sequence is 15 residues long. The CDR3 region has the DNA TGTGCCAGTAAAATCGGACTAGCGGCCCAGAATGAGCAGTTCTTC. Its protein is CASKIGLAAQNEQFF.

This clonotype was found many times. V usage is TRBV4-2 and J usage is TRBJ2-7, with TRBD2 matching over 10 bases. Germline lookup yields CDR1 LGHNA and CDR2 YNFKEQ. Losses at the gene ends were 1 base for V and 2 bases for J; bases not matched to a gene: 5. The CDR3 runs 16 residues. The DNA of the CDR3 is TGTGCCAGCAGCCAAGCTCCTGGACTAGCGGCCTACGAGCAGTACTTC. Residues: CASSQAPGLAAYEQYF.

This clonotype was seen at least ten times. The V gene is TRBV28, the J gene TRBJ2-5, with TRBD1 identical over 8 bases. Per the germline V gene, CDR1 is MDHEN and CDR2 is SYDVKM. This CDR3 comprises 13 residues. Trimming cost V 6 bases and J 5 bases; bases outside gene matches: 5. The CDR3 loop reads CASSKTGVETQYF. The DNA of the CDR3 is TGTGCCAGCAGCAAGACAGGGGTTGAGACCCAGTACTTC. Full variable domain (rest looked up from reference TRBV28 and TRBJ2-5): DVKVTQSSRYLVKRTGEKVFLECVQDMDHENMFWYRQDPGLGLRLIYFSYDVKMKEKGDIPEGYSVSREKKERFSLILESASTNQTSMYLCASSKTGVETQYFGPGTRLLVL.

The chain couples TRBV5-6 to TRBJ2-7; TRBD2 agrees at 8 bases. CDR1 is SGHDT and CDR2 is YYEEEE in the germline V gene. The V segment lost 7 bases and the J segment 3 bases; nucleotides outside the gene matches: 6. The CDR3 has 13 residues. As DNA, the CDR3 is TGTGCCAGCGGCTCGGGGGGGGTCTACGAGCAGTACTTC. This codes for CASGSGGVYEQYF.

About this clonotype: A much larger clone sits a single nucleotide away, making a read error possible. The chain combines TRBV20-1 with TRBJ2-1; 10 bases line up with TRBD2. Germline V lookup: CDR1 DFQATT, CDR2 SNEGSKA (reference sequence). The CDR3 contains 14 residues. The CDR3 nucleotides read TGCAGTGCCTTAGGACTAGCGGCCTACAATCAGCAGTTCTTC. Encoded protein: CSALGLAAYNQQFF.